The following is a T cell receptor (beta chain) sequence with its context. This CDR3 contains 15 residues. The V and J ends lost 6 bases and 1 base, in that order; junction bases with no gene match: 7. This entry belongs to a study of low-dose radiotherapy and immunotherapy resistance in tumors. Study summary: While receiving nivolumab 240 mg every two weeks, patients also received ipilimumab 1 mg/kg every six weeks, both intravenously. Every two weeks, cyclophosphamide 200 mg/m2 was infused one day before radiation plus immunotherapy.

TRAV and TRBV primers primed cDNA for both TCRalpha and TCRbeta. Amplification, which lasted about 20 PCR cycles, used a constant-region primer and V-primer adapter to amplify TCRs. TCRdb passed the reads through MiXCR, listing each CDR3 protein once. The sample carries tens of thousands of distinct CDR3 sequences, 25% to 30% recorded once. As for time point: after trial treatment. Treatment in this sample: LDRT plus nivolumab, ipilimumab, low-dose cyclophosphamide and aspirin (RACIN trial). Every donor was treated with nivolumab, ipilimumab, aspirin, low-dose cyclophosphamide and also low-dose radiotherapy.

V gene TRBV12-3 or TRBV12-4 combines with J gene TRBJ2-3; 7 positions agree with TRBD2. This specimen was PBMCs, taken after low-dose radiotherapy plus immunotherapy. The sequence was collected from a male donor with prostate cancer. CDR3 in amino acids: CASSLGGTRTDTQYF. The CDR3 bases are TGTGCCAGCAGCCTCGGGGGGACTCGCACAGATACGCAGTATTTT.